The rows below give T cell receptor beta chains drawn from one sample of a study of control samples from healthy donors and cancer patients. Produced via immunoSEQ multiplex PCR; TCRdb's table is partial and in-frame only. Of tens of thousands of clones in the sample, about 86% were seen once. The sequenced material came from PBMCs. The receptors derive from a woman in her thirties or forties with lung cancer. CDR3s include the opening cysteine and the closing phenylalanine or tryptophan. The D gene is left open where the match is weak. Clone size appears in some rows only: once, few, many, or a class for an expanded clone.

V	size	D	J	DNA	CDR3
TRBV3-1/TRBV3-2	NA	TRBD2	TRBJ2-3	TGTGCCAGCAGCTCCCGGGGGGGGGCCAATGTGGATACGCAGTATTTT	CASSSRGGANVDTQYF
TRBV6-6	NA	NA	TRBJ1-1	TGTGCCAGCAGTTCGGACAGCACGAACACTGAAGCTTTCTTT	CASSSDSTNTEAFF
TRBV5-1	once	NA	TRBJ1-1	TGCGCCAGCAGCTCGTTGGGAGGGGGGAACACTGAAGCTTTCTTT	CASSSLGGGNTEAFF
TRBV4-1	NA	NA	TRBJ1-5	TGCGCCAGCAGCCAAGAGACACCTGGAAGTCGGCCCCAGCATTTT	CASSQETPGSRPQHF
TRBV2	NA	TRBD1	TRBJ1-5	TGTGCCAGCAGCGGACAGGCAGTTAGCAATCAGCCCCAGCATTTT	CASSGQAVSNQPQHF
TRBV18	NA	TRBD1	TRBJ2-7	TGTGCCAGCTCACCTATTACAGGGGGGAACTACGAGCAGTACTTC	CASSPITGGNYEQYF
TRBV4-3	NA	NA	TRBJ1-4	TGCGCCAGCAGCCAACTACCCCCCCAGGCTACAACTAATGAAAAACTGTTTTTT	CASSQLPPQATTNEKLFF
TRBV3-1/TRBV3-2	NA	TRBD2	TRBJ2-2	TGTGCCAGCCGACTAGCGGGGCTCCGCGGGGAGCTGTTTTTT	CASRLAGLRGELFF
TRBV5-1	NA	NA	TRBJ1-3	TGCGCCAGCAGCCCCCGGGATTTAACTGGAAACACCATATATTTT	CASSPRDLTGNTIYF
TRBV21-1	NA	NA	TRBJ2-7	TGTGCCAGCAGGCCCAGGGCTTCCTACGAGCAGTACTTC	CASRPRASYEQYF
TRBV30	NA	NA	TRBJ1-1	TGTGCCTGGTCAGGACAGCCAAGGGGCACTGAAGCTTTCTTT	CAWSGQPRGTEAFF
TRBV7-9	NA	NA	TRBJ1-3	TGTGCCAGCAGCCCCTTGGGGGGTTCTGGAAACACCATATATTTT	CASSPLGGSGNTIYF
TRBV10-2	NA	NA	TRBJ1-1	TGCGCCAGCAGTGAGCGGCAGGGCAGCACTGAAGCTTTCTTT	CASSERQGSTEAFF
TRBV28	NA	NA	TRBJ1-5	TGTGCCAGCAGAGGCCTTTTCCGGGACCGTGATAGCAATCAGCCCCAGCATTTT	CASRGLFRDRDSNQPQHF
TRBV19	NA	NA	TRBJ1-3	TGTGCCAGTACCCCGGTAACAGGGACCTCTGGAAACACCATATATTTT	CASTPVTGTSGNTIYF
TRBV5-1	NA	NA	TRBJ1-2	TGCGCCAGCAGCTTGGGAGGGAAAAACTATGGCTACACCTTC	CASSLGGKNYGYTF
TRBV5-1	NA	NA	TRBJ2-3	TGCGCCAGCAGCTTGGACGTGGGGTCTTTCTATACGCAGTATTTT	CASSLDVGSFYTQYF
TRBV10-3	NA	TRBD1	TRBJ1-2	TGTGCCATCAGCCCGGGACAGCTAGCTAACTATGGCTACACCTTC	CAISPGQLANYGYTF
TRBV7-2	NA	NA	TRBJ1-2	TGTGCCAGCAGCTTCCAGTCTAGACAAGGGGATGGCTACACCTTC	CASSFQSRQGDGYTF
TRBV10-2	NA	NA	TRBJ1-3	TGCGCCAGCAGTGAGTCGTCGCCCCACTCGGGGGGAAACACCATATATTTT	CASSESSPHSGGNTIYF
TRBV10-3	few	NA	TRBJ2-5	TGTGCCATCAGTGGAGTTAGCGATCAAGAGACCCAGTACTTC	CAISGVSDQETQYF
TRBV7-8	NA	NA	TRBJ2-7	TGTGCCAGCAGCTTAGGACGACAGGTCACCGTCTACGAGCAGTACTTC	CASSLGRQVTVYEQYF
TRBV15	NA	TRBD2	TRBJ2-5	TGTGCCACCAGCATTGGGCTAGCGGAGGAGACCCAGTACTTC	CATSIGLAEETQYF
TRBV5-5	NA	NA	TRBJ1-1	TGTGCCAGCAGCTTGCTTCCGACGAACACTGAAGCTTTCTTT	CASSLLPTNTEAFF
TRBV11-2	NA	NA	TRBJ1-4	TGTGCCAGCAGCTCAAACTCACTCGAAAAACTGTTTTTT	CASSSNSLEKLFF